This T cell receptor beta chain was captured by sequencing in a study of siplizumab effects on memory and regulatory T cells. Findings and limits, study-wide: Significant reduction of alloreactive sequences traceable to unstimulated CD4+ memory cells was observed with siplizumab. Unstimulated subsets captured only a minor fraction of alloreactive clones. Greater diversity than memory cells seemed evident in naive T cells, which also appeared to be major alloresponse contributors.

TCRdb's table, derived via immunoSEQ multiplex PCR, lists solely in-frame clones and lacks some. Here the sample spans around 110,000 clones, approximately 94% being singletons. As concerns this clone: Its antigen is as yet unknown.

V lost 7 bases and J lost 5, with 11 bases in between. From germline, CDR1 is MNHEY and CDR2 SVGAGI. This CDR3 has 12 residues. This receptor was obtained from a human donor in good health. The sequenced sample was non-Treg CD4+ T cells sorted from blood. The chain uses TRBV6-5 and TRBJ1-1; weak D call: TRBD1 (5 bases). The CDR3: CASNRGGTEAFF. Written as DNA, the CDR3 is TGTGCCAGCAACCGGGGGGGAACTGAAGCTTTCTTT.